This T cell receptor (beta chain) appears in the sequencing data of a study of T-cell reconstitution after alpha-beta-depleted transplantation in children (dated by TCRdb to the mid-2010s). About the full investigation: T-cell immune reconstitution after TCRalphabeta/CD19-depleted allogeneic hematopoietic cell transplantation in children was quantitatively tracked in the study by means of TCR repertoire profiling.

Preparation of the library involved PCR. This sample was sequenced with an Illumina HiSeq 2500. TCR libraries were prepared with molecular barcoding, using unique molecular identifiers to normalize TCRbeta repertoire quantification. Through fastp at Q25 and MiXCR, TCRdb rebuilt clones from the public reads, retaining in-frame beta chains. When rows share a CDR3 protein, they turn into one entry using the most common DNA and genes. Here the sample has roughly 500,000 distinct CDR3 sequences; 12% occur a single time. About 5% of the sample is taken by the ten largest. From the germline V gene, CDR1 is SGHRS and CDR2 is YFSETQ. V and J lose 0 bases and 4 bases, and a span of 11 bases separates them. Inclusive of the bounding cysteine and phenylalanine, the CDR3 is 14 residues long. The DNA shown is the 42-base CDR3, in frame from base 1. Of note for this clonotype: The antigen it recognizes is unknown. Base qualities are missing; no much larger clone stands one base away.

Sequenced material: PBMCs from the stem cell graft donor, taken from the stem cell graft. Rearrangement joined TRBV5-1 to TRBJ2-7; a tentative D call is TRBD1 (6 bases match). This receptor was identified in a human donor who donated a stem cell graft to a child with combined immunodeficiency. CDR3 region: CASSLGVRGYEQYF. The bases are TGCGCCAGCAGCTTGGGAGTCAGGGGTTACGAGCAGTACTTC.